This T cell receptor (beta chain) was captured by sequencing in a study of cytomegalovirus exposure and HLA in healthy donors. Produced via immunoSEQ multiplex PCR; TCRdb's table is partial and in-frame only. The table records 150,000 to 200,000 clones, approximately 78% of them present only once. From germline, CDR1 is KGHSH and CDR2 LQKENI. The CDR3 sequence is 18 residues long. Trimming removed 0 bases from V and 4 bases from J; junction bases left unmatched: 15. Study findings and constraints: Most TCR sequences were rare, but some public TCRs occurred in many donors.

Worth noting for this clone: The target antigen is unknown.

Sequenced material: PBMCs. This clonotype was sampled from a young woman in good health and CMV-seronegative. J is TRBJ2-7 and V is TRBV18, with TRBD1 matching over 7 bases. The DNA of the CDR3 is TGTGCCAGCTCACCACCGGCCCAAAGACAGGGACGATTGTACGAGCAGTACTTC. Encoded protein: CASSPPAQRQGRLYEQYF.